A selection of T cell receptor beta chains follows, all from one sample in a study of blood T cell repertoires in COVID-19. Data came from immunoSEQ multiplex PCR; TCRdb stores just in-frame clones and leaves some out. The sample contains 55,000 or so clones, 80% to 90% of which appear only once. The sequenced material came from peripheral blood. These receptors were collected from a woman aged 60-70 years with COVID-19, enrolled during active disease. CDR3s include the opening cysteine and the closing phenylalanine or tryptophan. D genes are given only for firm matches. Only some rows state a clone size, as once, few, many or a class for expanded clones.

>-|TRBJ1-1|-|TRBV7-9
CASSLLSVGTEAFF
TGTGCCAGCAGCCTTTTGAGCGTCGGCACTGAAGCTTTCTTT
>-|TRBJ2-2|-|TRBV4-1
CASSRSTTGFVWELFF
TGCGCCAGCAGCCGCTCGACTACAGGGTTTGTATGGGAGCTGTTTTTT
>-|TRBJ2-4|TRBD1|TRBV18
CASSPNLGTGKNIQYF
TGTGCCAGCTCGCCAAACCTCGGGACAGGCAAAAACATTCAGTACTTC
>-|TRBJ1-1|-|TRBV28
CASSLWRGGNTEAFF
TGTGCCAGCAGTTTATGGAGGGGAGGGAACACTGAAGCTTTCTTT
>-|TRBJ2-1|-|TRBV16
CASSTKQEQFF
TGTGCCAGCAGCACCAAACAGGAACAGTTCTTC
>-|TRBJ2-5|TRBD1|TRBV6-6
CASSTQTGGRETQYF
TGTGCCAGCAGTACCCAAACAGGGGGCAGGGAGACCCAGTACTTC
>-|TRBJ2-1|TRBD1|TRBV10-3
CAISAPPEDRGRDEQFF
TGTGCCATCAGTGCACCCCCTGAGGACAGGGGGCGTGATGAGCAGTTCTTC
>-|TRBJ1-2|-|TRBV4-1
CASSQEGGARDYYGYTF
TGCGCCAGCAGCCAAGAAGGTGGGGCTCGAGACTACTATGGCTACACCTTC
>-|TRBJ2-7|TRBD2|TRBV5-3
CARSPVGFGGGSYTYEQYF
TGTGCCAGAAGCCCTGTCGGTTTCGGGGGGGGCAGTTACACCTACGAGCAGTACTTC
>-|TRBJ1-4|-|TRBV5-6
CASSRGAGEKLFF
TGTGCCAGCAGCCGGGGGGCAGGTGAAAAACTGTTTTTT
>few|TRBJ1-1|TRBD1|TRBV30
CAWQQTGPTEAFF
TGTGCCTGGCAACAGACAGGGCCCACTGAAGCTTTCTTT
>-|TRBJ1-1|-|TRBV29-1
CSARGSGNTEAFF
TGCAGCGCCAGGGGTAGTGGGAACACTGAAGCTTTCTTT
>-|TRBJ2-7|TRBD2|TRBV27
CASRRLAGGPYEQYF
TGTGCCAGCCGAAGACTAGCGGGAGGACCCTACGAGCAGTACTTC
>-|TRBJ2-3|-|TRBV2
CASSFRPLDTQYF
TGTGCCAGCAGTTTCAGGCCCCTAGATACGCAGTATTTT
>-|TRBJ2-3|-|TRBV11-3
CASSPHTDTQYF
TGTGCCAGCAGCCCACACACAGATACGCAGTATTTT
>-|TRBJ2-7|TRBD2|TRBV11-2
CASSLVSGGEQYF
TGTGCCAGCAGCTTAGTTTCCGGGGGGGAGCAGTACTTC
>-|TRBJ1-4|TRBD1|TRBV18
CASSLTGARGEKLFF
TGTGCCAGCTCACTTACAGGGGCCAGGGGTGAAAAACTGTTTTTT
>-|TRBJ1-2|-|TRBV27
CASSFRQNYGYTF
TGTGCCAGCAGTTTTAGACAGAACTATGGCTACACCTTC
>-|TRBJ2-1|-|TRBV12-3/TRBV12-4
CASSLVFSEQFF
TGTGCCAGCAGTTTAGTCTTCAGTGAGCAGTTCTTC
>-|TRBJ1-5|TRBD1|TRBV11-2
CASSLGGTGGGYQPQHF
TGTGCCAGCAGCTTAGGTGGGACAGGGGGGGGGTATCAGCCCCAGCATTTT
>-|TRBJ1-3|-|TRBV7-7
CAGVANTIYF
TGTGCAGGAGTGGCAAACACCATATATTTT
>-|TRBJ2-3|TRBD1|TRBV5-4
CASSLNRGYTDTQYF
TGTGCCAGCAGCTTGAACAGGGGCTACACAGATACGCAGTATTTT
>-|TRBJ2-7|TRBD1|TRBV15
CATSRDRGSGEQYF
TGTGCCACCAGCAGGGACAGGGGGTCGGGGGAGCAGTACTTC
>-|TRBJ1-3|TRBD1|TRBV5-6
CASSLVDRTNSGNTIYF
TGTGCCAGCAGCCTTGTGGACAGGACGAACTCTGGAAACACCATATATTTT
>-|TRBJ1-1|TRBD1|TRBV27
CASRPSKTGSGTEAFF
TGTGCCAGCAGGCCCTCGAAGACAGGGTCGGGCACTGAAGCTTTCTTT
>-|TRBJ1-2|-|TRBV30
CAWRSNGYTF
TGTGCCTGGAGGTCAAATGGCTACACCTTC
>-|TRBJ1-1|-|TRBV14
CASSPTARGRRTDAAFF
TGTGCCAGCAGCCCTACCGCGCGGGGGCGAAGGACGGACGCTGCTTTCTTT
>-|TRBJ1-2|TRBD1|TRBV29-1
CSVRGQDNYGYTF
TGCAGCGTCCGTGGACAGGATAACTATGGCTACACCTTC
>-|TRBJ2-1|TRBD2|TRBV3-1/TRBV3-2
CASSQGLSGRREQFF
TGTGCCAGCAGCCAAGGGCTAAGCGGGAGGAGAGAGCAGTTCTTC
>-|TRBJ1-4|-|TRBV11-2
CASSLVGREKLFF
TGTGCCAGCAGCTTAGTCGGGAGGGAAAAACTGTTTTTT
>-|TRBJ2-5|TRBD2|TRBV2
CASSRTSGRGGTQYF
TGTGCCAGCAGCCGAACTAGCGGGAGAGGGGGGACCCAGTACTTC
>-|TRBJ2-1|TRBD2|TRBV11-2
CASSLEGLAPNEQFF
TGTGCCAGCAGCTTAGAGGGACTAGCGCCTAATGAGCAGTTCTTC
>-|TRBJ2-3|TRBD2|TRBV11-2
CASSQGAGTTLFPDTQYF
TGTGCCAGCAGCCAAGGCGCAGGGACTACCCTTTTCCCAGATACGCAGTATTTT
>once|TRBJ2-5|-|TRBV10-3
CAIRPDTKETQYF
TGTGCCATCAGACCTGACACAAAAGAGACCCAGTACTTC
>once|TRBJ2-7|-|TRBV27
CASSLSGMSYEQYF
TGTGCCAGCAGTTTATCCGGGATGTCCTACGAGCAGTACTTC
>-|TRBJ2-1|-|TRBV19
CASSNVGGGRLPFF
TGTGCCAGTAGTAATGTCGGAGGCGGCAGATTGCCGTTCTTC
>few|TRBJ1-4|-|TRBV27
CASSLRVRGLIEKLFF
TGTGCCAGCAGTTTAAGGGTAAGGGGTTTGATTGAAAAACTGTTTTTT
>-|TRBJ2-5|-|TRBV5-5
CASSSGGALRGTQYF
TGTGCCAGCAGCTCCGGCGGGGCCCTACGGGGGACCCAGTACTTC
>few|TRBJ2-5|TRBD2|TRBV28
CASRASGRSLETQYF
TGTGCCAGCAGGGCTAGCGGGAGGTCCTTGGAGACCCAGTACTTC
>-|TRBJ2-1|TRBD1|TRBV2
CASSGGQGESRQFF
TGTGCCAGCAGCGGGGGACAGGGGGAGTCTAGGCAGTTCTTC
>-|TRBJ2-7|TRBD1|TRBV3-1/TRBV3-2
CASSQGTGGYEQYF
TGTGCCAGCAGCCAAGGAACAGGGGGCTACGAGCAGTACTTC
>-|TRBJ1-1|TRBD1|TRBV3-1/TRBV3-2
CASSRGQANTEAFF
TGTGCCAGCAGCCGGGGACAGGCGAACACTGAAGCTTTCTTT
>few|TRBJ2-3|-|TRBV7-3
CASSSHGGGADTQYF
TGTGCCAGCAGCTCCCACGGAGGAGGCGCAGATACGCAGTATTTT
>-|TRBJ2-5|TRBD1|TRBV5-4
CASSSTGTGVETQYF
TGTGCCAGCAGCTCGACAGGGACAGGGGTGGAGACCCAGTACTTC
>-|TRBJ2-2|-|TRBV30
CAWTANTGELFF
TGTGCCTGGACCGCGAACACCGGGGAGCTGTTTTTT
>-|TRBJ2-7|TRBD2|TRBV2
CASRAGTINYEQYF
TGTGCCAGCAGGGCCGGGACTATTAACTACGAGCAGTACTTC
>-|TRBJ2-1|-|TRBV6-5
CASSRGISYNEQFF
TGTGCCAGCAGCAGGGGTATATCCTACAATGAGCAGTTCTTC
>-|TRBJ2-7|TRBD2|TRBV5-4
CASSLGGGSSYEQYF
TGTGCCAGCAGCTTGGGCGGGGGAAGCTCCTACGAGCAGTACTTC
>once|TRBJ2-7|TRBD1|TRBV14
CASSPAGGRQPQYPGNIEQYF
TGTGCCAGCAGCCCAGCAGGGGGCCGGCAGCCCCAGTACCCGGGCAATATCGAGCAGTACTTC
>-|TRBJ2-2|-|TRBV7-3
CASSLVFTGELFF
TGTGCCAGCAGCTTAGTATTCACCGGGGAGCTGTTTTTT
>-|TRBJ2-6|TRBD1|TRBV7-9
CASSLLGQGAAGANVLTF
TGTGCCAGCAGCTTATTAGGTCAGGGGGCTGCTGGGGCCAACGTCCTGACTTTC
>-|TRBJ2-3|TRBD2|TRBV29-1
CSVNSGRSTDTQYF
TGCAGCGTTAATAGCGGGAGGAGCACAGATACGCAGTATTTT
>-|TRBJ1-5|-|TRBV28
CASRIQGFGNQPQHF
TGTGCCAGCAGGATACAGGGTTTCGGCAATCAGCCCCAGCATTTT